This T cell receptor (beta chain) was recorded in a study of control samples from healthy donors and cancer patients. Method: immunoSEQ multiplex PCR; TCRdb's copy keeps in-frame clones and lacks some. The data show 90,000 to 100,000 clones, roughly nine tenths seen once. The V gene lost 4 bases and the J gene lost 4 bases, with 5 bases spanning the gap. In germline, CDR1 is SGHTA, CDR2 FQGNSA. The CDR3 contains 11 residues. The sequenced sample was blood. The sequence derives from a woman between 70 and 85 years old in good health. J is TRBJ2-7 and V is TRBV7-2; D ambiguous. The DNA of the CDR3 is TGTGCCAGCAGCTCTATATACGAGCAGTACTTC. Protein product: CASSSIYEQYF. Using reference TRBV7-2 and TRBJ2-7 for the parts outside the CDR3, the full variable domain is GAGVSQSPSNKVTEKGKDVELRCDPISGHTALYWYRQSLGQGLEFLIYFQGNSAPDKSGLPSDRFSAERTGGSVSTLTIQRTQQEDSAVYLCASSSIYEQYFGPGTRLTVT.